A single sample gave rise to the 21 T cell receptor beta chains below, sequenced in a study of cytomegalovirus exposure and HLA in healthy donors. Primers: 60 Vbeta forward and 13 Jbeta reverse. Using immunoSEQ multiplex PCR, the repertoire was profiled, and TCRdb retains in-frame clones only, with some absent. The sample has approximately 180,000 clones, 75% to 90% seen once. The material sequenced was PBMCs. These receptors all stem from a man aged 25-45 years in good health and CMV-seropositive.

The J gene is TRBJ1-2, the V gene TRBV19; D may be TRBD1 (6 bases). CDR1 and CDR2 from the germline V gene are LNHDA and SQIVND (reference sequence). V was trimmed by 5 bases and J by 8 bases, leaving 21 bases between them. The CDR3 has 15 amino acids. CDR3 protein: CASSSPRGSLRGYTF. The CDR3 coding sequence is TGTGCCAGTAGTTCGCCCAGGGGATCCCTGCGGGGCTACACCTTC.

CDR3 bases: TGTGCCACCCGACGGAGGGCTCACACCTACGAGCAGTACTTC. Protein product: CATRRRAHTYEQYF. The V call is TRBV19, the J call TRBJ2-5, with D maybe TRBD2 (6 bases). The J call may be incorrect, as the DNA end agrees better with TRBJ2-7. The CDR3 covers 14 residues. Germline lookup yields CDR1 LNHDA and CDR2 SQIVND (reference sequence).

The chain links TRBV4-1 to TRBJ2-5, with 10 bases that match TRBD2. In germline, CDR1 is MGHRA, CDR2 YSYEKL. This CDR3 comprises 18 residues. Unmatched junction bases numbered 9, after V lost 0 bases and J lost 2 bases. CDR3 region: CASSQEAVAGGGQETQYF. The CDR3 DNA is TGCGCCAGCAGCCAAGAAGCCGTAGCGGGAGGTGGGCAAGAGACCCAGTACTTC.

This clone was seen only once. The chain uses TRBV5-1 and TRBJ2-2, with D perhaps matching TRBD2 (6 bases). Per the germline V gene, CDR1 is SGHRS and CDR2 is YFSETQ. V dropped 0 bases and J dropped 6 bases, with 9 bases sitting between them. The CDR3 length is 14 residues. CDR3 loop: CASSLAGVPGELFF. CDR3 nucleotide sequence: TGCGCCAGCAGCTTGGCGGGAGTCCCCGGGGAGCTGTTTTTT.

This sequence joins TRBV15 and TRBJ2-1, with 10 bases matching TRBD2. J gave up 6 bases and V 3 bases, and 5 bases lay outside the gene matches. Looked up from germline, CDR1 is LNHNV and CDR2 is YYDKDF (reference sequence). The CDR3 contains 15 residues. CDR3 sequence (DNA): TGTGCCACCAGCAGCCTAGCGGGAGATCTCAATGAGCAGTTCTTC. This encodes CATSSLAGDLNEQFF.

V gene TRBV5-1 combines with J gene TRBJ2-2; maybe TRBD1 (5 bases). Germline-derived CDR1 and CDR2 are SGHRS and YFSETQ. CDR3 length equals 16 residues. V lost 4 bases, J lost 0 bases, and 13 bases lay in between. CDR3 sequence reads: CASSQDSYSNTGELFF. The DNA of the CDR3 is TGCGCCAGCAGCCAAGACAGCTACTCGAACACCGGGGAGCTGTTTTTT.

This clone was seen a few times. CDR3 amino acids: CAISESGAEAFF. The DNA for the CDR3 is TGTGCCATCAGTGAGTCAGGAGCTGAAGCTTTCTTT. The chain joins TRBV10-3 to TRBJ1-1; no definite D call. The length of the CDR3 is 12 residues. Per the germline V gene, CDR1 is ENHRY and CDR2 is SYGVKD. V was pared by 0 bases and J by 6 bases, with 5 bases between.

This rearrangement joins TRBV6-4 to TRBJ1-2; TRBD1 is a possible D gene (5 bases). This CDR3 has 13 amino acids. CDR1 is MRHNA, CDR2 SNTAGT, per germline. V lost 9 bases and J 1 base, leaving 12 bases between the germline ends. As DNA, the CDR3 is TGTGCCAGGGGGGGGAACTTTAACTATGGCTACACCTTC. It yields the protein CARGGNFNYGYTF.

V gene TRBV7-2 combines with J gene TRBJ1-2; D gene uncertain. This CDR3 region has 14 residues. The V gene lost 2 bases and the J gene lost 3 bases, with 10 bases spanning the gap. Germline V gene data show CDR1 as SGHTA and CDR2 as FQGNSA. CDR3: CASSLFGSDYGYTF. The CDR3 nucleotides are TGTGCCAGCAGCTTATTTGGCTCTGACTATGGCTACACCTTC.

This clone has more than one count but fewer than ten. The chain employs TRBV27 and TRBJ1-5; D is undetermined. Trimming removed 7 bases from V and 3 bases from J, with 13 bases in between. CDR1 and CDR2 from the germline V gene are MNHEY and SMNVEV (reference sequence). The CDR3 is 14 residues long. This CDR3 reads CASMQTGYNQPQHF. The CDR3 DNA reads as TGTGCCAGCATGCAGACGGGATACAATCAGCCCCAGCATTTT.

CDR3 sequence (DNA): TGCGCCAGCAGCCCCGACGGGAGCTCCTACGAGCAGTACTTC. Translated, it gives CASSPDGSSYEQYF. The chain recombines TRBV5-1 with TRBJ2-7, with D possibly being TRBD2 (6 bases). The V and J ends lost 4 bases and 0 bases respectively, with 11 bases between them. CDR1 and CDR2 (germline): SGHRS, YFSETQ. The CDR3 has 14 amino acids.

This clone came up a few times. V and J are TRBV7-8 and TRBJ2-1; no reliable D call. The V end lost 1 base, the J end lost 2 bases, and 9 bases lay between the germline ends. This CDR3 has 15 amino acids. Germline-derived CDR1 and CDR2 are SGHVS and FQNEAQ. The CDR3 bases are TGTGCCAGCAGCTTAGGGCTAGTAACCTACAATGAGCAGTTCTTC. Residues: CASSLGLVTYNEQFF. The variable domain in full, with the rest retrieved from reference TRBV7-8 and TRBJ2-1, is GAGVSQSPRYKVAKRGQDVALRCDPISGHVSLFWYQQALGQGPEFLTYFQNEAQLDKSGLPSDRFFAERPEGSVSTLKIQRTQQEDSAVYLCASSLGLVTYNEQFFGPGTRLTVL.

The gene calls are TRBV7-8 and TRBJ2-5, with 10 bases lining up with TRBD1. CDR1 is SGHVS, CDR2 FQNEAQ, per germline. The CDR3 spans 14 residues. Trimming cost V 4 bases and J 4 bases; bases outside gene matches: 3. CDR3 coding DNA: TGTGCCAGCAGCTACCGGGACAGGGGAGAGACCCAGTACTTC. Translated: CASSYRDRGETQYF.

The chain links TRBV27 to TRBJ1-2, with 7 bases fitting TRBD1. The germline V gene encodes CDR1 MNHEY and CDR2 SMNVEV (reference sequence). Trimming took 0 bases from V and 2 from J; bases not matched to a gene: 0. The CDR3 consists of 14 residues. In nucleotides, the CDR3 is TGTGCCAGCAGTTTATCACAGGGGAACTATGGCTACACCTTC. It yields the protein CASSLSQGNYGYTF.

The sample holds a few counts of this clone. The chain employs TRBV28 and TRBJ2-7; TRBD2 is a possible D gene (5 bases). Germline V gene lookup returns CDR1 MDHEN and CDR2 SYDVKM. The CDR3 consists of 15 residues. V was shortened by 5 bases and J by 2 bases, with 16 bases between the two germline ends. CDR3 in DNA: TGTGCCAGCAGTCTCGACCCGCGGGTCCCCTACGAGCAGTACTTC. Protein: CASSLDPRVPYEQYF. Together with reference TRBV28 and TRBJ2-7, the CDR3 gives the full variable domain: DVKVTQSSRYLVKRTGEKVFLECVQDMDHENMFWYRQDPGLGLRLIYFSYDVKMKEKGDIPEGYSVSREKKERFSLILESASTNQTSMYLCASSLDPRVPYEQYFGPGTRLTVT.

This chain's CDR3 is CASSLGDRGSGANVLTF. CDR3 nucleotides: TGTGCCAGCAGTTTAGGCGACAGGGGCTCTGGGGCCAACGTCCTGACTTTC. The rearrangement links TRBV28 to TRBJ2-6, with TRBD1 matching 8 bases. Unmatched junction bases numbered 3, after V lost 2 bases and J lost 0 bases. Germline assignment: CDR1 MDHEN and CDR2 SYDVKM. This CDR3 comprises 17 residues.

This sequence joins TRBV9 and TRBJ2-7; 14 bases fit TRBD2. CDR1 is SGDLS, CDR2 YYNGEE, per germline. V gave up 2 bases and J gave up 6 bases; unmatched junction bases: 4. This CDR3 region has 15 residues. DNA for the CDR3: TGTGCCAGCAGCGTGGGACTAGCGGGGGCAGCCGAGCAGTACTTC. Residues: CASSVGLAGAAEQYF.

The V gene is TRBV5-1, the J gene TRBJ2-5; TRBD1 aligns across 7 bases. Looked up from germline, CDR1 is SGHRS and CDR2 is YFSETQ. V lost 4 bases and J lost 2; bases outside the gene matches: 5. The CDR3 length is 14 residues. The CDR3 protein is CASSAGTAQETQYF. In DNA, the CDR3 is TGCGCCAGCAGCGCTGGGACAGCTCAAGAGACCCAGTACTTC. Supplemented by reference TRBV5-1 and TRBJ2-5, the full variable domain reads KAGVTQTPRYLIKTRGQQVTLSCSPISGHRSVSWYQQTPGQGLQFLFEYFSETQRNKGNFPGRFSGRQFSNSRSEMNVSTLELGDSALYLCASSAGTAQETQYFGPGTRLLVL.

This clone was counted between two and nine times. The J gene is TRBJ1-1, the V gene TRBV4-2; 9 nucleotides align to TRBD1. This CDR3 comprises 16 residues. The V and J ends lost 0 bases and 11 bases, in that order; junction bases with no gene match: 13. Germline loops: CDR1 LGHNA, CDR2 YNFKEQ. The CDR3: CASSQDDSGTGLRAFF. CDR3 DNA: TGTGCCAGCAGCCAAGACGACTCCGGGACAGGGTTGAGGGCTTTCTTT.

V is TRBV10-3 and J is TRBJ2-1, with 7 bases matching TRBD2. Trimming removed 0 bases from V and 4 bases from J; junction bases left unmatched: 3. The length of the CDR3 is 15 residues. Germline V CDR1 and CDR2: ENHRY, SYGVKD. CDR3 DNA: TGTGCCATCAGTGAGTCGACGGGGGGTTACAATGAGCAGTTCTTC. Residues: CAISESTGGYNEQFF.

The J gene is TRBJ2-7, the V gene TRBV7-9; TRBD2 might be the D (7 bases). The CDR3 extends over 13 amino acids. With 5 bases removed from V and 2 bases from J, the gap between germline ends came to 10 bases. Germline CDR1 and CDR2: SEHNR and FQNEAQ (reference sequence). The CDR3 here is CASSGGAAYEQYF. CDR3 DNA sequence: TGTGCCAGCAGCGGGGGGGCCGCCTACGAGCAGTACTTC. Full variable domain (rest looked up from reference TRBV7-9 and TRBJ2-7): DTGVSQNPRHKITKRGQNVTFRCDPISEHNRLYWYRQTLGQGPEFLTYFQNEAQLEKSRLLSDRFSAERPKGSFSTLEIQRTEQGDSAMYLCASSGGAAYEQYFGPGTRLTVT.